This entry is about one T cell receptor beta chain. No antigen is known for it. The entry originates in a study of CD4 T cells in relation to SARS-CoV-2 and coronaviruses. V lost 5 bases to trimming and J lost 0 bases, with 8 bases between them. This CDR3 comprises 13 residues. Per the germline V gene, CDR1 is SQVTM and CDR2 is ANQGSEA. The table came from immunoSEQ multiplex PCR; TCRdb's copy has only in-frame clones and leaves some out. The sample has about 60,000 clones, approximately 90% seen once. Study results and limitations: No donor gave both pre-pandemic and post-infection samples. The assay detects memory recall responses, not culture-primed primary responses.

This clonotype originated in an adult with COVID-19. Sequenced: naive CD4+ T cells from PBMCs. The subset: naive CD4+ T cells isolated by negative enrichment. The rearrangement joins TRBV29-1 to TRBJ2-4; D call uncertain. The CDR3 DNA reads as TGCAGCGTTAACATAGTAGCCAAAAACATTCAGTACTTC. Encoded protein: CSVNIVAKNIQYF. The full variable domain, rest sourced from reference TRBV29-1 and TRBJ2-4, is SAVISQKPSRDICQRGTSLTIQCQVDSQVTMMFWYRQQPGQSLTLIATANQGSEATYESGFVIDKFPISRPNLTFSTLTVSNMSPEDSSIYLCSVNIVAKNIQYFGAGTRLSVL.